The source of this T cell receptor beta chain is a study of T cells after yellow fever vaccination. Broader study findings: Faster peaking, at day 5 versus 15, marked a secondary response that was weaker.

About this clonotype itself: The antigen is not known.

Per the germline V gene, CDR1 is MDHEN and CDR2 is SYDVKM. This CDR3 is built from 16 residues. V trimming: 7 bases; J trimming: 4 bases; junction bases outside the gene matches: 9. Universal primer sites and UMIs were introduced during 5'RACE template-switching synthesis of TCR cDNA. TCRdb passed the 5' RACE reads through MiXCR, listing each CDR3 protein once. The sample records about 320,000 distinct CDR3 sequences, around 10% being singletons. The chain couples TRBV28 to TRBJ2-5, with 13 bases identical to TRBD2. This specimen was CD4+ T cells sorted from PBMCs, taken 45 days after the yellow fever booster vaccination. This receptor was obtained from a man younger than 35 who received the YFV17D yellow fever vaccine. The CDR3 spells CASTLGLAGEGETQYF. The CDR3 DNA reads as TGTGCCAGCACCCTCGGACTAGCGGGAGAGGGAGAGACCCAGTACTTC.